The present T cell receptor (beta chain) was sequenced within a study of T cells in Graves' hyperthyroidism and ophthalmopathy. Study findings and constraints: Ophthalmopathy and stable hyperthyroidism were told apart by a 13 V-J model.

It was considered stable Graves' hyperthyroidism when ophthalmopathy did not progress within 18 months. Thyroid ultrasound and orbital computed tomography, with clinical symptoms and serum thyroxine and TRAb, informed diagnoses. Amplified regions were TCR beta CDR3 sequences from RNA transcripts. During a first-round RT-PCR of the TCR CDR3, the HTBI primer set was used. A single record per CDR3 protein comes from TCRdb applying MiXCR to the multiplex PCR reads. Here the sample spans approximately 640,000 distinct CDR3 sequences, around 15% being singletons. This clonotype occurred once. What it binds is not known. The germline CDR1 and CDR2 sequences are DFQATT and SNEGSKA (reference sequence). Germline trimming cut 6 bases from V and 1 base from J; bases unmatched to any gene: 12. CDR3 size: 16 residues.

Material for sequencing was blood. V gene TRBV20-1 combines with J gene TRBJ2-1, with 7 bases identical to TRBD2. The origin of this receptor is a woman between 25 and 40 years old with Graves' hyperthyroidism. DNA of the CDR3: TGCAGTGCCCATACTAGCGCACTCACATCCTACAATGAGCAGTTCTTC. This encodes CSAHTSALTSYNEQFF.